The clone carrying this T cell receptor (beta chain) was found a few times. Its specificity is unknown. The data are from a study of T cells in localized non-small cell lung cancer. Overall study findings and caveats: Higher blood T cell density went with longer overall survival. Uninvolved adjacent lung, not tumor, had the highest T cell clonality. When the top 100 tumor clones were examined, a median around 61 of them also appeared in the adjacent lung, which was paired and uninvolved. One tumor region alone was sequenced, and heterogeneity therefore remains possible.

The CDR3 is 13 amino acids. Germline assignment: CDR1 MDHEN and CDR2 SYDVKM. V shed 7 bases and J shed 2 bases, with 11 bases lying between them. Profiling relied on immunoSEQ multiplex PCR, and the TCRdb table lists in-frame clones only, not all of them. This sample has around 67,000 clones, with 90% found just once. The origin of this receptor is a woman aged 35-70 years with stage I lung adenocarcinoma. This chain uses TRBV28 with TRBJ1-2; D is uncertain. This material consisted of peripheral blood, taken before any cancer treatment. CDR3 residues: CASILDPNYGYTF. The DNA for the CDR3 is TGTGCCAGCATACTCGACCCCAACTATGGCTACACCTTC.